This T cell receptor (beta chain) was recovered during a study of blood T cell repertoires in COVID-19. Original handling: Amplified reference gene primers provided the basis for estimating nucleated cell counts. The table came from immunoSEQ multiplex PCR; TCRdb's copy has only in-frame clones and leaves some out. V and J calls and clone size are as listed in that table; D and trimming were resolved from the DNA. The table shows tens of thousands of clones, with 86% occurring only once. The V gene end was trimmed by 0 bases and the J gene end by 3 bases; junction bases not matched to a gene: 2. Germline V gene lookup returns CDR1 MNHEY and CDR2 SVGAGI. This CDR3 spans 15 amino acids.

This receptor was identified in a man aged 50 to 60 with acute or convalescent COVID-19. The source material was peripheral blood. V usage is TRBV6-5 and J usage is TRBJ1-1; 9 bases agree with TRBD1. CDR3 DNA: TGTGCCAGCAGTTACTCTGACAGGGGGGACACTGAAGCTTTCTTT. Residues: CASSYSDRGDTEAFF.